The next 24 T cell receptor beta chains were all read from a single sample in a study of vaccination effects on CD4 cells after COVID-19. What these receptors recognize is not known. Within the ViraFEST assay, antigen-specific CD4+ T cells underwent expansion with viral peptide pools prior to sequencing. Culture lasted about 11 days before CD4+ T cell isolation. Among the vaccine recipients, none had a prior SARS-CoV-2 infection, and nucleocapsid antibodies were negative. Libraries were prepared by immunoSEQ multiplex PCR; TCRdb keeps only in-frame clonotypes and omits some of them. The data show tens of thousands of clones, 65% to 75% seen once. Sequencing was performed on CD4+ T cells from PBMCs cultured with HCoV-NL63 spike peptides, taken before COVID-19 vaccination. These TCRs come from a human donor who received a COVID-19 vaccine.

The CDR3 sequence is CAIRASGELFF. CDR3 DNA sequence: TGTGCCATCAGGGCTAGCGGGGAGCTGTTTTTT. The chain joins TRBV10-3 to TRBJ2-2, with no clear D. Deletions cut 6 bases from V and 7 bases from J, with 6 bases between. Germline-derived CDR1 and CDR2 are ENHRY and SYGVKD. CDR3 length: 11 amino acids.

The V and J genes are TRBV7-9 and TRBJ1-1; 9 bases agree with TRBD1. The germline V gene encodes CDR1 SEHNR and CDR2 FQNEAQ (reference sequence). Unmatched junction bases numbered 0, after V lost 4 bases and J lost 3 bases. The CDR3 contains 13 residues. The DNA of the CDR3 is TGTGCCAGCAGCTGGACAGGGGACACTGAAGCTTTCTTT. It translates to CASSWTGDTEAFF.

This chain joins TRBV5-1 and TRBJ2-1; D gene uncertain. The CDR3 extends over 14 amino acids. V lost 0 bases, J lost 4 bases, and 8 bases lay in between. In germline, CDR1 is SGHRS, CDR2 YFSETQ. The CDR3 spells CASSLGADYNEQFF. In DNA, the CDR3 is TGCGCCAGCAGCTTGGGGGCCGATTACAATGAGCAGTTCTTC.

This chain links TRBV2 with TRBJ2-3; a possible D gene is TRBD2 (6 bases). Germline assignment: CDR1 SNHLY and CDR2 FYNNEI. Trimming removed 11 bases from V and 3 bases from J, with 15 bases in between. This CDR3 spans 13 amino acids. The CDR3 DNA sequence: TGTGCCGACTCCGGGGCGGGGACAGATACGCAGTATTTT. Protein product: CADSGAGTDTQYF.

The V gene is TRBV5-1, the J gene TRBJ2-5; 12 positions agree with TRBD1. The ends lost 4 bases at V and 5 bases at J; junction bases unmatched: 3. The V gene's germline CDR1 is SGHRS and CDR2 YFSETQ. The CDR3 covers 14 residues. The CDR3 DNA reads as TGCGCCAGCAGCGGGGGACAGGGGGCGGAGACCCAGTACTTC. Encoded protein: CASSGGQGAETQYF.

V and J are TRBV24-1 and TRBJ1-2; 9 bases fit TRBD1. Germline V lookup: CDR1 KGHDR, CDR2 SFDVKD. The CDR3 spans 17 residues. V lost 4 bases to trimming and J lost 7 bases; unmatched junction nucleotides: 15. CDR3 nucleotide sequence: TGTGCCACCAGTGACAGCCGGGACAGGGTACATTCGAGTGGCTACACCTTC. It encodes CATSDSRDRVHSSGYTF.

The V and J genes are TRBV5-1 and TRBJ1-3, with D unresolved. The CDR3 is 14 amino acids. Trimming left V 0 bases short and J 1 base short, with 5 bases between. Germline assignment: CDR1 SGHRS and CDR2 YFSETQ. The CDR3 protein is CASSLETSGNTIYF. The CDR3 DNA reads TGCGCCAGCAGCTTGGAGACTTCTGGAAACACCATATATTTT.

J is TRBJ2-3 and V is TRBV2; D gene unclear. CDR3 length: 13 residues. V gave up 3 bases and J gave up 3 bases, with 7 bases separating them. Germline assignment: CDR1 SNHLY and CDR2 FYNNEI. Written as DNA, the CDR3 is TGTGCCAGCAGTGACAGGAATACAGATACGCAGTATTTT. Its translation: CASSDRNTDTQYF.

The chain joins TRBV10-3 to TRBJ2-6, with D possibly TRBD2 on 5 matching bases. Per germline, CDR1 ENHRY and CDR2 SYGVKD. V lost 4 bases to trimming and J lost 4 bases, with 11 bases between them. The CDR3 covers 15 residues. The CDR3 DNA is TGTGCCATCAGTGGGGGAGTCAGCGGGGCCAACGTCCTGACTTTC. It encodes CAISGGVSGANVLTF.

The rearrangement links TRBV29-1 to TRBJ1-5; 8 positions match TRBD1. The junction had 4 bases not matched to a gene; V was cut back by 5 bases and J by 4 bases. The CDR3 consists of 13 residues. Looked up from germline, CDR1 is SQVTM and CDR2 is ANQGSEA. Here the CDR3 reads CSVIWDRNQPQHF. Written as DNA, the CDR3 is TGCAGCGTTATTTGGGACAGGAATCAGCCCCAGCATTTT.

CDR3 protein: CASSIGGQGAYYGYTF. The CDR3 DNA sequence: TGTGCCAGTAGTATAGGCGGACAGGGGGCCTACTATGGCTACACCTTC. The rearrangement joins TRBV19 to TRBJ1-2; 11 bases map to TRBD1. CDR3 length equals 16 residues. Germline V gene data show CDR1 as LNHDA and CDR2 as SQIVND (reference sequence). With 1 base clipped from V and 3 bases from J, the junction kept 4 bases outside the gene matches.

Points on this clone: One end of the junction fails to match germline, which may point to a read error. The chain is built from TRBV2 and TRBJ1-5; D is perhaps TRBD1 (5 bases). The CDR3 consists of 13 residues. Germline CDR1 is SNHLY and CDR2 is FYNNEI. CDR3 loop: CASRSDNNQPQHF. CDR3 nucleotide sequence: TGTGCAAGCAGGTCGGACAACAATCAGCCCCAGCATTTT.

This clone came up once. The CDR3 here is CASSPPVGSGNTEAFF. In DNA, the CDR3 is TGTGCCAGCAGTCCCCCAGTCGGTTCTGGGAACACTGAAGCTTTCTTT. The chain couples TRBV28 to TRBJ1-1; D is uncertain. This CDR3 contains 16 residues. Looked up from germline, CDR1 is MDHEN and CDR2 is SYDVKM. The V end was cut by 5 bases, the J end by 1 base, with 17 bases between.

The CDR3 DNA follows: TGTGCCAGCAGCCCGGGACTGAACTTCGGGGAGCTGTTTTTT. Translating it yields CASSPGLNFGELFF. The chain uses TRBV3-1 (or the pseudogene TRBV3-2) and TRBJ2-2; possibly TRBD2 for D (6 bases). There are 14 residues in the CDR3. Germline V gene sequence: CDR1 LGHDT, CDR2 YNNKEL (reference sequence). Trimming removed 4 bases at V and 7 bases at J, with 13 bases between.

The V gene is TRBV5-1, the J gene TRBJ2-1; no clear D. Trimming left V 0 bases short and J 0 bases short, with 7 bases between. CDR1 and CDR2 (germline): SGHRS, YFSETQ. CDR3 length: 15 residues. For the CDR3, the DNA is TGCGCCAGCAGCTTGGCTCCGAGCTCCTACAATGAGCAGTTCTTC. This codes for CASSLAPSSYNEQFF. Full variable domain (remainder filled in from reference TRBV5-1 and TRBJ2-1): KAGVTQTPRYLIKTRGQQVTLSCSPISGHRSVSWYQQTPGQGLQFLFEYFSETQRNKGNFPGRFSGRQFSNSRSEMNVSTLELGDSALYLCASSLAPSSYNEQFFGPGTRLTVL.

The chain employs TRBV3-1 (or the pseudogene TRBV3-2) and TRBJ2-2; possibly TRBD1 for D (6 bases). Trimming removed 7 bases from V and 4 bases from J, with 13 bases in between. The CDR3 is 14 residues long. Looked up from germline, CDR1 is LGHDT and CDR2 is YNNKEL (reference sequence). CDR3 DNA sequence: TGTGCCAGCACCCGACAGGAAGGCACCGGGGAGCTGTTTTTT. It is translated as CASTRQEGTGELFF.

The rearrangement links TRBV2 to TRBJ1-5, with a tentative D call TRBD1 (5 bases). The germline CDR1 and CDR2 sequences are SNHLY and FYNNEI. Between the trimmed V and J ends, which lost 3 bases and 2 bases, there was a span of 5 bases. The CDR3 has 13 amino acids. CDR3: CASSEGRNQPQHF. In nucleotides, the CDR3 is TGTGCCAGCAGTGAGGGACGCAATCAGCCCCAGCATTTT.

The gene calls are TRBV7-2 and TRBJ2-3; 11 bases line up with TRBD2. The V and J ends lost 5 bases and 5 bases, in that order; junction bases with no gene match: 6. This CDR3 spans 15 amino acids. CDR1 is SGHTA, CDR2 FQGNSA, per germline. The CDR3 DNA is TGTGCCAGCAGCCAACTAGCGGGGGTCGTAGATACGCAGTATTTT. Encoded protein: CASSQLAGVVDTQYF.

The rearrangement uses TRBV28 and TRBJ1-1; 8 bases fit TRBD1. J was trimmed by 2 bases and V by 5 bases; bases with no gene match: 13. CDR1 and CDR2 (germline): MDHEN, SYDVKM. CDR3 length: 17 residues. CDR3 loop: CASSAYARGRLNTEAFF. The CDR3 region has the DNA TGTGCCAGCAGTGCCTACGCCAGGGGGCGACTAAACACTGAAGCTTTCTTT.

CDR3 bases: TGTGCCAGCAGCTTAGAGAGGGAGAGCATTCAGTACTTC. Its protein is CASSLERESIQYF. The J gene is TRBJ2-4, the V gene TRBV11-1, with D possibly TRBD2 on 5 matching bases. Trimming removed 1 base at V and 9 bases at J, with 10 bases between. The germline V gene has CDR1 SGHAT and CDR2 FQDESV (reference sequence). This CDR3 comprises 13 residues.

This clone was counted a single time. As DNA, the CDR3 is TGTGCCACCAGTGATCCCGGGACCCCGCAAGAGACCCAGTACTTC. Translation: CATSDPGTPQETQYF. The V and J genes are TRBV24-1 and TRBJ2-5, with D perhaps assigned TRBD1 or TRBD2 (5 bases each). The V end was cut by 3 bases, the J end by 2 bases, with 12 bases between. The CDR3 runs 15 residues. CDR1 is KGHDR, CDR2 SFDVKD, per germline.

The chain carries TRBV6-5 and TRBJ1-2, with D uncertain. Germline V gives CDR1 MNHEY, CDR2 SVGAGI. V shed 6 bases and J shed 1 base, with 15 bases lying between them. The length of the CDR3 is 15 residues. CDR3 sequence reads: CASRKPGTLNYGYTF. The CDR3 region has the DNA TGTGCCAGCAGAAAACCGGGAACTCTTAACTATGGCTACACCTTC.

This clone occurred once. The chain uses TRBV28 and TRBJ1-2; unclear D gene. The CDR3 extends over 12 amino acids. V shed 8 bases and J shed 3 bases, with 10 bases lying between them. CDR1 is MDHEN, CDR2 SYDVKM, per germline. The CDR3 region is CASERTDYGYTF. Written as DNA, the CDR3 is TGTGCCAGCGAACGGACCGACTATGGCTACACCTTC.

This clone showed up just once. This rearrangement joins TRBV28 to TRBJ2-5; TRBD2 matches 11 bases. Germline values: CDR1 MDHEN, CDR2 SYDVKM. The length of the CDR3 is 15 residues. V lost 5 bases, J lost 3 bases, and 5 bases stayed unmatched. The CDR3 DNA follows: TGTGCCAGCAGTCATCCGGGACTAGCGGAAGAGACCCAGTACTTC. Translating it yields CASSHPGLAEETQYF.